These T cell receptor beta chains were read from a single sample in a study of blood T cell repertoires in COVID-19. Clones were sequenced by immunoSEQ multiplex PCR, and TCRdb holds only the in-frame ones, with some missing. Here the sample spans under 200,000 clones, 80% to 90% being singletons. Sequencing was performed on peripheral blood. These receptor sequences come from a man in his sixties with acute or convalescent COVID-19. Each CDR3 is given with its conserved first and last residue. Clone size, where shown, is once, few, many, or a class for clones that have expanded.

-,TRBJ2-7,TRBV7-9,CASSVRGDRETEQYF
-,TRBJ2-5,TRBV29-1,CSVERSPQETQYF
-,TRBJ1-2,TRBV6-1,CASSDNPDLLRGYTF
-,TRBJ1-5,TRBV10-1,CASSVRGGNQPQHF
few,TRBJ2-5,TRBV9,CASSVVSGQETQYF
few,TRBJ2-7,TRBV7-9,CASSLSSSSYEQYF
-,TRBJ2-7,TRBV7-8,CASSFRQGRYEQYF
-,TRBJ2-1,TRBV29-1,CSVGGTTYNEQFF
-,TRBJ2-2,TRBV28,CASSFAGTPNTGELFF
-,TRBJ2-3,TRBV5-4,CASSSGLGGLGTQYF
-,TRBJ2-1,TRBV9,CASSPRQGNEQFF
-,TRBJ2-1,TRBV5-4,CASSSLTSGSHNEQFF
-,TRBJ1-2,TRBV5-1,CASSSGQRIPNYGYTF
-,TRBJ1-3,TRBV30,CAWTRDTDGNTIYF
-,TRBJ1-1,TRBV28,CASSLKFRQGLGAFF
-,TRBJ1-5,TRBV11-3,CASSSPGQGVDQPQHF
-,TRBJ2-1,TRBV18,CASSPPSGGGYNEQFF
-,TRBJ1-6,TRBV7-6,CASSKRQGDSPLHF
-,TRBJ2-2,TRBV5-1,CASSFLANTGELFF
-,TRBJ2-1,TRBV27,CASSLSGGPGEQFF
-,TRBJ1-4,TRBV5-1,CASSQTTGVNEKLFF
-,TRBJ2-2,TRBV7-3,CASSLGQNTGELFF
many,TRBJ2-7,TRBV28,CASSWGGRALQYF